Detailed here is one T cell receptor beta chain. This record comes from a study of PD-1 and CTLA-4 blockade in melanoma. Sequencing used immunoSEQ multiplex PCR; TCRdb keeps in-frame clones, though not all of them. This table holds over 25,000 clones, roughly nine tenths found once. The CDR3 covers 13 residues. V dropped 4 bases and J dropped 9 bases, with 13 bases sitting between them. Germline CDR1 reads MGHRA; CDR2 reads YSYEKL. The origin of this receptor is a human donor with melanoma. Sequences were derived from CD8+ T cells from peripheral blood, sampled before anti-PD-1 treatment. The chain uses TRBV4-1 and TRBJ2-1, with a possible D match to TRBD2 (6 bases). The CDR3 reads CASSPRLGGEQFF. The CDR3 DNA reads TGCGCCAGCAGCCCCCGACTAGGCGGTGAGCAGTTCTTC.